This TCR beta chain was identified in a study of blood T cell repertoires in COVID-19. Libraries were prepared by immunoSEQ multiplex PCR; TCRdb keeps only in-frame clonotypes and omits some of them. The sample consists of about 23,000 clones, just over 90% of them appearing once. With 6 bases removed from V and 5 bases from J, the gap between germline ends came to 19 bases. The CDR3 is 15 residues long. Per the germline V gene, CDR1 is SGHAT and CDR2 is FQNNGV. The material sequenced was peripheral blood. This clonotype originated in a human donor in a cohort sampled during active COVID-19. The genes are TRBV11-2 and TRBJ1-2; D is undetermined. The CDR3 DNA follows: TGTGCCAGCAGGCGTCAGGCCGGTGGTCAATATGGCTACACCTTC. It specifies CASRRQAGGQYGYTF.